This is a list of T cell receptor beta chains from one sample in a study of blood T cell repertoires in COVID-19. The data were produced by immunoSEQ multiplex PCR, yet TCRdb's version contains in-frame clones alone and is incomplete. The sample lists a few hundred thousand clones; approximately 80% were seen once. Sequencing input: peripheral blood. These receptors came from a woman aged 18-35 years with acute or convalescent COVID-19. CDR3s include the opening cysteine and the closing phenylalanine or tryptophan. The order of the fields is J gene, V gene, D gene, clone size, CDR3 DNA, CDR3 protein. D genes are given only for firm matches. Not every row has a clone size; where given, it reads once, few, many or a size class.

TRBJ1-1 TRBV27 - - TGTGCCAGCAGTTTAGGGGGGTCCACTGAAGCTTTCTTT CASSLGGSTEAFF
TRBJ1-2 TRBV12-3/TRBV12-4 - - TGTGCCAGCAGCCCCCAGGGTAATGGCTACACCTTC CASSPQGNGYTF
TRBJ2-7 TRBV28 TRBD1 - TGTGCCAGCAGTTCCCCGGGACAGGCGACTTACTACGAGCAGTACTTC CASSSPGQATYYEQYF
TRBJ2-2 TRBV28 - - TGTGCCAGCAGTCCCCTGGGGGGCACCGGGGAGCTGTTTTTT CASSPLGGTGELFF
TRBJ2-7 TRBV7-8 - - TGTGCCAGCAGCCGTAACTCCTACGAGCAGTACTTC CASSRNSYEQYF
TRBJ2-7 TRBV5-5 - - TGTGCCAGCAGCCCGGTACGTCCCTACGAGCAGTACTTC CASSPVRPYEQYF
TRBJ2-2 TRBV6-2/TRBV6-3 TRBD1 once TGTGCCAGCAGTTACCTTACGACAGGGGGCTTGAGCACCGGGGAGCTGTTTTTT CASSYLTTGGLSTGELFF
TRBJ2-5 TRBV6-6 TRBD1 - TGTGCCAGCAGCGCGGCAGGGGGCGGAGAGACCCAGTACTTC CASSAAGGGETQYF
TRBJ2-7 TRBV27 - - TGTGCCAGCAGTCGAGGGCAGGGGATCCCCTTTACCTACGAGCAGTACTTC CASSRGQGIPFTYEQYF
TRBJ1-6 TRBV7-2 TRBD1 - TGTGCCAGCAGCTTCCCGACAGGGCGCTCACCCCTCCACTTT CASSFPTGRSPLHF
TRBJ1-1 TRBV11-2 - - TGTGCCAGCAGCTTAGGTTCAGGGTTGATTGAAGCTTTCTTT CASSLGSGLIEAFF
TRBJ2-5 TRBV5-1 - - TGCGCCAGCAGCTCACAGCCTTCGCAAGAGACCCAGTACTTC CASSSQPSQETQYF